These T cell receptor beta chains were read from a single sample in a study of T cell changes during pregnancy in multiple sclerosis. This table comes from immunoSEQ multiplex PCR, and its TCRdb copy is limited to in-frame clones, with some not included. In the table there are approximately 50,000 clones, 92% of which are singletons. Here the sequenced sample was CD4+ T cells from peripheral blood mononuclear cells, taken after pregnancy. All receptors derive from a female donor with multiple sclerosis, enrolled in a pregnancy study. Each CDR3 is given with its conserved first and last residue. D genes are given only for firm matches. For some rows the clone size is stated as once, few or many, or as a class when expanded; others skip it.

cdr3_nt | cdr3_aa | clone_size | v_call | d_call | j_call
TGCGCCAGCAGCTTGGGAGCACGGGAGACCCAGTACTTC | CASSLGARETQYF | - | TRBV5-1 | - | TRBJ2-5
TGCGCCAGCAGTACGGGGTACACTGAAGCTTTCTTT | CASSTGYTEAFF | - | TRBV5-1 | - | TRBJ1-1
TGCAGCGTTGTCCCACAGGGGAGCTCCTACGAGCAGTACTTC | CSVVPQGSSYEQYF | - | TRBV29-1 | TRBD1 | TRBJ2-7
TGTGCCAGCAGCTCCCACAGGACTAGCGGGAGCGGCGAGCAGTACTTC | CASSSHRTSGSGEQYF | - | TRBV7-9 | TRBD2 | TRBJ2-7
TGTGCCAGCAGTGATCCCCGCAGGGAAGGATATGGCTACACCTTC | CASSDPRREGYGYTF | - | TRBV25-1 | - | TRBJ1-2
TGCGCCAGCAGCTTGTACAGGGGTTCCTACGAGCAGTACTTC | CASSLYRGSYEQYF | once | TRBV5-1 | TRBD1 | TRBJ2-7
TGTGCCAGCAGCGTAGACCCCCCCCAGGGCATGAACACTGAAGCTTTCTTT | CASSVDPPQGMNTEAFF | - | TRBV9 | - | TRBJ1-1
TGTGCCAGCAGCTTAAGGTTTGCGGGAGGGGCTCCTATCAATGAGCAGTTCTTC | CASSLRFAGGAPINEQFF | - | TRBV13 | TRBD2 | TRBJ2-1
TGTGCCATCTCTAGCCCCCGGGACAGGACACGGGAGCAGTACTTC | CAISSPRDRTREQYF | - | TRBV10-3 | TRBD1 | TRBJ2-7
TGTGTCGCCAAGCGGCTTTTCGATCTCACCGGGGAGCTGTTTTTT | CVAKRLFDLTGELFF | - | TRBV5-6 | - | TRBJ2-2